This TCR beta chain is drawn from a study of T cell responses to AZD1222 COVID-19 vaccine. Overall study findings and caveats: White British donors predominated, females outnumbered males, and clonal diversity was possibly underestimated. Spike-specific TCR breadth and depth were elevated following two AZD1222 doses.

V was trimmed by 5 bases and J by 8 bases, leaving 16 bases between them. CDR3 length: 13 amino acids. Germline CDR1 is SGDLS and CDR2 is YYNGEE. In regard to this clone: Antigen unknown.

TCRdb keeps only in-frame clones here, not all; method: immunoSEQ multiplex PCR. Its table lists over 120,000 clones. The specimen sequenced was peripheral blood. The TCR comes from an adult in good health. V gene TRBV9 combines with J gene TRBJ1-2, with D perhaps matching TRBD1 (5 bases). For the CDR3, the DNA is TGTGCCAGCAGGGGAAGAGGGGAGACGGGCTACACCTTC. It translates to CASRGRGETGYTF. Full variable domain (remainder filled in from reference TRBV9 and TRBJ1-2): DSGVTQTPKHLITATGQRVTLRCSPRSGDLSVYWYQQSLDQGLQFLIQYYNGEERAKGNILERFSAQQFPDLHSELNLSSLELGDSALYFCASRGRGETGYTFGSGTRLTVV.